This T cell receptor (beta chain) was recorded in a study of human T cells and chemical hapten exposure. Study details: Patients, predominantly female, presented with alopecia areata, totalis or universalis.

The time point is: patch test 1, 2 weeks after DPC sensitization. Treatment meaning: therapeutic diphenylcyclopropenone sensitization with weekly scalp DPC. Ahead of applying each patch test, blood was sampled. Each cDNA molecule in the library carried unique molecular identifiers. Per the study methods: Sample TCR counts, which ranged from roughly 23,224 to 750,000, had a median of roughly 92,000. TCRdb processed the RACE reads anew with MiXCR; each CDR3 protein has one entry. In this record, the V and J calls reflect TCRdb's handling and not the investigators' own analysis. The repertoire has about 120,000 distinct CDR3 sequences, approximately 15% of them found once; the top ten carry 0.92%. Germline V gene data show CDR1 as MDHEN and CDR2 as SYDVKM. The CDR3 loop spans 13 amino acids. The V gene lost 4 bases and the J gene lost 8 bases, with 14 bases spanning the gap.

Sample: whole blood, taken in connection with sensitization to the hapten diphenylcyclopropenone (DPC). The receptor's source is a man between 18 and 35 years old with alopecia areata. Some clones in this sample may be carry-over from other donors' samples. This chain joins TRBV28 and TRBJ1-1, with a tentative D call TRBD1 (5 bases). CDR3 coding DNA: TGTGCCAGCAGTTATTGGGCCGGGACCGAAGCTTTCTTT. This translates into CASSYWAGTEAFF.